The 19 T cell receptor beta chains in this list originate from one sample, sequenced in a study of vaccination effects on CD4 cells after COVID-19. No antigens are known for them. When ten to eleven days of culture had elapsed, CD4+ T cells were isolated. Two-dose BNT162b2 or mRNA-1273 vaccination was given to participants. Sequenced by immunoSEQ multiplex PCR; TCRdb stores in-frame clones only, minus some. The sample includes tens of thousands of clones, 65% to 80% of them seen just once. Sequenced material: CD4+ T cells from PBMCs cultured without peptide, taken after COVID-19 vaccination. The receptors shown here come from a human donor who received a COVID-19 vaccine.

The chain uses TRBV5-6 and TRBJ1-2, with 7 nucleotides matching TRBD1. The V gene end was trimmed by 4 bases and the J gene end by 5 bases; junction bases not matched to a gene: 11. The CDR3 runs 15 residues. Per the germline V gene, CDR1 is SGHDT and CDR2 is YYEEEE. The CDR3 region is CASSRVDRAEYGYTF. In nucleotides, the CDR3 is TGTGCCAGCAGCAGGGTTGACAGGGCAGAGTATGGCTACACCTTC.

CDR3 bases: TGTGCCAGTAGTGCAGGGGGGAACTACGAGCAGTACGTC. This sequence encodes CASSAGGNYEQYV. The gene calls are TRBV19 and TRBJ2-7; tentatively, D is TRBD1 (7 bases). CDR1 is LNHDA and CDR2 is SQIVND in the germline V gene (reference sequence). This CDR3 comprises 13 residues. The V end lost 5 bases, the J end lost 3 bases, and 11 bases lay between the germline ends.

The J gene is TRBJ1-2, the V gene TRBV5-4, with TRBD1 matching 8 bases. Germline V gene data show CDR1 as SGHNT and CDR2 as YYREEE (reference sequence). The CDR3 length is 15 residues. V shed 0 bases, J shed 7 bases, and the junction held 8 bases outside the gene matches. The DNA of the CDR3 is TGTGCCAGCAGCTTGGGGGCAGGGGGCGCGTCTGGCTACACCTTC. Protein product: CASSLGAGGASGYTF.

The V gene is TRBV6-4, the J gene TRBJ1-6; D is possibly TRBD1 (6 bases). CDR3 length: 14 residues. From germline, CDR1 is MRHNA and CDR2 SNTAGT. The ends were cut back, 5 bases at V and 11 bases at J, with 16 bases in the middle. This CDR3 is CASSPQGLGTPLHF. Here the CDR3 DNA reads TGTGCCAGCAGTCCTCAGGGGCTCGGGACACCCCTCCACTTT.

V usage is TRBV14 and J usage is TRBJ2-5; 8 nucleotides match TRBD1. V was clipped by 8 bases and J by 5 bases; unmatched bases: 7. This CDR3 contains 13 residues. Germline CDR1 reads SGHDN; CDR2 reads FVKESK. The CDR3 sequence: CASRSGGRETQYF. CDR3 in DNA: TGTGCCAGCCGATCAGGGGGCAGGGAGACCCAGTACTTC.

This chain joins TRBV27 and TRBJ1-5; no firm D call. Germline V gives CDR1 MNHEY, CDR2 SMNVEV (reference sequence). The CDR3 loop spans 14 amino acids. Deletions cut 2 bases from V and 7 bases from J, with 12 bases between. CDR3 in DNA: TGTGCCAGCAGTTTACTTGGTTCGGACCAGCCCCAGCATTTT. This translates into CASSLLGSDQPQHF.

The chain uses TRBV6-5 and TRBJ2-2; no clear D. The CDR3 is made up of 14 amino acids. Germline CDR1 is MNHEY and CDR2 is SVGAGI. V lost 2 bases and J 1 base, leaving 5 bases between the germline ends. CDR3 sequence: CASSYRWNTGELFF. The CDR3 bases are TGTGCCAGCAGTTACCGTTGGAACACCGGGGAGCTGTTTTTT.

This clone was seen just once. The CDR3 is CASSIRGRYQETQYF. CDR3 coding DNA: TGTGCCAGTAGTATCCGTGGGAGGTACCAAGAGACCCAGTACTTC. The chain joins TRBV19 to TRBJ2-5; a weak D match, TRBD2 (6 bases). The CDR3 loop spans 15 amino acids. Trimming took off 3 bases at V and 0 bases at J, with 11 bases between the two ends. CDR1 LNHDA and CDR2 SQIVND come from the germline V gene (reference sequence).

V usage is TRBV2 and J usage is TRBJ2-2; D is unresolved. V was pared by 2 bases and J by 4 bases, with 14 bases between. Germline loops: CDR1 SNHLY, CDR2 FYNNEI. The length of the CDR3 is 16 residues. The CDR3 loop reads CASSEKGGWSTGELFF. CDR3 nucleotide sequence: TGTGCCAGCAGTGAAAAGGGCGGATGGAGCACCGGGGAGCTGTTTTTT.

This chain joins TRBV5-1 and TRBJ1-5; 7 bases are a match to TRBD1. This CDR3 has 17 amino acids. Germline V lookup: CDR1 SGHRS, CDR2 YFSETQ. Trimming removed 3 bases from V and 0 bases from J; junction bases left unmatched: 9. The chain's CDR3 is CASSWGTGQYSNQPQHF. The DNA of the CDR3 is TGCGCCAGCAGCTGGGGCACGGGACAGTATAGCAATCAGCCCCAGCATTTT.

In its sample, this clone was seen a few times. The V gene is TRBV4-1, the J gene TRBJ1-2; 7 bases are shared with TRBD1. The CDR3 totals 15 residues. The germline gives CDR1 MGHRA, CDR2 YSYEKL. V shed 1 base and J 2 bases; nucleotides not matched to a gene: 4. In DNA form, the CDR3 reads TGCGCCAGCAGCCAAGTGGGACAGACAAACTATGGCTACACCTTC. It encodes CASSQVGQTNYGYTF.

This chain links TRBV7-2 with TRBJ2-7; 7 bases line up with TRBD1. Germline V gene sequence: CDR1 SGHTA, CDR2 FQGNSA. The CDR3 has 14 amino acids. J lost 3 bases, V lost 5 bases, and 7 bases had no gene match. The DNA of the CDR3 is TGTGCCAGCAGCCCGTCAAACAGGGGCTACGAGCAGTACGTC. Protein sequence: CASSPSNRGYEQYV.

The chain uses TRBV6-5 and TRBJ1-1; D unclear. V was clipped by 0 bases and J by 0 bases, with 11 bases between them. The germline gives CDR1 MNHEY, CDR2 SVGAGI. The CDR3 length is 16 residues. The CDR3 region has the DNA TGTGCCAGCAGTTACTCGACTGCGGGGATGAACACTGAAGCTTTCTTT. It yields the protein CASSYSTAGMNTEAFF.

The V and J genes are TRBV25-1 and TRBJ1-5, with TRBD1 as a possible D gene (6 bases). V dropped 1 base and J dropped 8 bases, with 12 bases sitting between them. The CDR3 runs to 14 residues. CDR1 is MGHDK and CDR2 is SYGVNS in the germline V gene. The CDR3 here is CASSESQGSKPQHF. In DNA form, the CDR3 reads TGTGCCAGCAGTGAATCGCAGGGGAGCAAGCCCCAGCATTTT.

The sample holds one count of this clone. The chain's CDR3 is CATSGPGQGMSEKLFF. The CDR3 bases are TGTGCCACCAGTGGGCCGGGACAGGGAATGAGTGAAAAACTGTTTTTT. The rearrangement joins TRBV24-1 to TRBJ1-4; 9 bases map to TRBD1. The CDR3 consists of 16 residues. From germline, CDR1 is KGHDR and CDR2 SFDVKD. V lost 5 bases to trimming and J lost 7 bases; unmatched junction nucleotides: 10.

The CDR3 loop is CASRSTLV. CDR3 DNA sequence: TGTGCAAGTCGCTCCACACTCGTC. The rearrangement joins TRBV12-2 to TRBJ2-7. TRBV12-2 is assigned pseudogene status. The CDR3 consists of 8 residues.

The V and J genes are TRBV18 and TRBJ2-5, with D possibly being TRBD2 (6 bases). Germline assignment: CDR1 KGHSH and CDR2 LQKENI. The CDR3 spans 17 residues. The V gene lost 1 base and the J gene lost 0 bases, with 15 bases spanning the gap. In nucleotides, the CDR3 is TGTGCCAGCTCACCACGTCGGGGGACCCCGTACCAAGAGACCCAGTACTTC. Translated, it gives CASSPRRGTPYQETQYF.

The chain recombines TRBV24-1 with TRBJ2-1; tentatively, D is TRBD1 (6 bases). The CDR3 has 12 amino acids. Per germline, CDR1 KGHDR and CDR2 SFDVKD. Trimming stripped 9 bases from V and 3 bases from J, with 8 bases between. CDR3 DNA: TGTGCCACCTCAGGGGTCTACAATGAGCAGTTCTTC. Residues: CATSGVYNEQFF.

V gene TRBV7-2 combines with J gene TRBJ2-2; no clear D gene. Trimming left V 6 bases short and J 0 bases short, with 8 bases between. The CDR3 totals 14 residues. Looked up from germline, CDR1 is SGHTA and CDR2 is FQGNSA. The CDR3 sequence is CASSADTNTGELFF. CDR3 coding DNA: TGTGCCAGCAGTGCGGATACGAACACCGGGGAGCTGTTTTTT.